This entry concerns a single TCR beta chain. The data are from a study of cytomegalovirus exposure and HLA in healthy donors. Primers for the PCR totalled 60 Vbeta and 13 Jbeta. Produced via immunoSEQ multiplex PCR; TCRdb's table is partial and in-frame only. The sample contains about 100,000 clones, approximately 80% of which appear only once. This clonotype was sampled from a woman between 18 and 29 years old in good health and CMV-seronegative. What was sequenced was PBMCs.

CDR3 DNA: TGTGCCAGCAGCCAATCACTAGCGGGAGGCCCCCTCACAGATACGCAGTATTTT. Translated, it gives CASSQSLAGGPLTDTQYF. The chain is built from TRBV4-2 and TRBJ2-3; 12 bases line up with TRBD2. The CDR3 totals 18 residues. The junction had 8 bases not matched to a gene; V was cut back by 2 bases and J by 2 bases. Germline values: CDR1 LGHNA, CDR2 YNFKEQ.